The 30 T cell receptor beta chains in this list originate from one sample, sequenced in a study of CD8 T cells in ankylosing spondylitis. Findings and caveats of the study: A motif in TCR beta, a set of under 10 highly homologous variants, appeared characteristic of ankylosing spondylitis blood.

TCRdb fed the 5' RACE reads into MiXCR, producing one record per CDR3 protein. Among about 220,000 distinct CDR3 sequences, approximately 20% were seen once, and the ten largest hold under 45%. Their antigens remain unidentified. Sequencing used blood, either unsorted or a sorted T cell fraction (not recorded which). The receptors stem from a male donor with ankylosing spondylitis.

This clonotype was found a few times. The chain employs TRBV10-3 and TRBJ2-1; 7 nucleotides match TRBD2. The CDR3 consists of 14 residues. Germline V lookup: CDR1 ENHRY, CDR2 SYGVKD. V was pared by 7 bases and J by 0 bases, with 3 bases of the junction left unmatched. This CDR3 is CAITRESSYNEQFF. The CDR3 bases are TGTGCCATCACGCGGGAGAGCTCCTACAATGAGCAGTTCTTC.

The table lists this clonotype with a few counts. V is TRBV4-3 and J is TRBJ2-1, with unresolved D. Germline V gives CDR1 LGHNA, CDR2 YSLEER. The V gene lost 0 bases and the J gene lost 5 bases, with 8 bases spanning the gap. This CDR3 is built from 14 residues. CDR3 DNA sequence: TGCGCCAGCAGCCAAGATTGGCTAGACAATGAGCAGTTCTTC. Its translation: CASSQDWLDNEQFF.

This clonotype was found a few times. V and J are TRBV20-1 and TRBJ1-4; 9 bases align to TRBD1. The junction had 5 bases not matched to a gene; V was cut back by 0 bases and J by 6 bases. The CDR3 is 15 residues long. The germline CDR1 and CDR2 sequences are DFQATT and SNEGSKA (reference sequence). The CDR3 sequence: CSARDRDRVDEKLFF. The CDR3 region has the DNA TGCAGTGCTAGAGACCGGGACAGGGTAGATGAAAAACTGTTTTTT.

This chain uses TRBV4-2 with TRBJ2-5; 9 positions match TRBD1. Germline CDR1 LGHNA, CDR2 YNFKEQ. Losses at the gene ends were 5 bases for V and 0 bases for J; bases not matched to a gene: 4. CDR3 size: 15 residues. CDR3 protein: CASSAWTGDQETQYF. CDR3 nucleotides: TGTGCCAGCAGCGCATGGACAGGGGACCAAGAGACCCAGTACTTC.

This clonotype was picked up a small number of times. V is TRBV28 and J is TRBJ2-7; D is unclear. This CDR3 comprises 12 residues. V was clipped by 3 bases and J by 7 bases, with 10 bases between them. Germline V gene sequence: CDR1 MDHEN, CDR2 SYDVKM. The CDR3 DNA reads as TGTGCCAGCAGTTTCCCCCCGGATGAGCAGTACTTC. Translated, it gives CASSFPPDEQYF. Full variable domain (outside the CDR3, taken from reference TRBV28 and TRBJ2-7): DVKVTQSSRYLVKRTGEKVFLECVQDMDHENMFWYRQDPGLGLRLIYFSYDVKMKEKGDIPEGYSVSREKKERFSLILESASTNQTSMYLCASSFPPDEQYFGPGTRLTVT.

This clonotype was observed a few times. In DNA, the CDR3 is TGCGCCAGCAGCCAAGAGGTGTACGGGTACGAGCAGTACTTC. Translated: CASSQEVYGYEQYF. The chain carries TRBV4-1 and TRBJ2-7; no definite D call. This CDR3 spans 14 amino acids. The V end lost 0 bases, the J end lost 4 bases, and 10 bases lay between the germline ends. CDR1 and CDR2 from the germline V gene are MGHRA and YSYEKL.

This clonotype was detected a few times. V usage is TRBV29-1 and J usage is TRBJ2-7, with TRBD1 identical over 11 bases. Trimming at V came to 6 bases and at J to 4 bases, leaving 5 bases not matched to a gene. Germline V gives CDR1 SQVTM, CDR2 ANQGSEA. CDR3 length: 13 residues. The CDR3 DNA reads TGCAGCGTCCGGGACAGGGGGTCTTACGAGCAGTACTTC. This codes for CSVRDRGSYEQYF.

DNA of the CDR3: TGTGCCAGCAGCTATAACCCCAGCCAGGGGGCTTGGTATGGCTACACCTTC. As protein: CASSYNPSQGAWYGYTF. This chain connects TRBV9 to TRBJ1-2; 8 bases align to TRBD1. The CDR3 has 17 residues. J lost 5 bases, V lost 4 bases, and 16 bases had no gene match. The germline CDR1 and CDR2 sequences are SGDLS and YYNGEE.

The CDR3 sequence is CASSLAGSAYEQYF. DNA of the CDR3: TGTGCCAGCAGTTTAGCAGGGTCCGCCTACGAGCAGTACTTC. The genes are TRBV27 and TRBJ2-7; D may be TRBD1 (5 bases). The germline CDR1 and CDR2 sequences are MNHEY and SMNVEV (reference sequence). The CDR3 covers 14 residues. The V end was cut by 2 bases, the J end by 2 bases, with 10 bases between.

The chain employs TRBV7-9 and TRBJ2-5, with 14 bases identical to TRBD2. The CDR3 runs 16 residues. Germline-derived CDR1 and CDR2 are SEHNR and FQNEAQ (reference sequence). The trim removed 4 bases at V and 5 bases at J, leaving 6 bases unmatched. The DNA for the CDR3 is TGTGCCAGCAGCTCGGAGACTAGCGGGAGGGTCGAGACCCAGTACTTC. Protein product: CASSSETSGRVETQYF.

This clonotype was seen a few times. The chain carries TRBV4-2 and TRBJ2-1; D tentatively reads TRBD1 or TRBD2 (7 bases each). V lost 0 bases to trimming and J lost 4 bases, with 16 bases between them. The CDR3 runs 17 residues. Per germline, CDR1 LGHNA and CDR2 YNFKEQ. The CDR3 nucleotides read TGTGCCAGCAGCCAAGAGCCGCAGGGGGAGGGTTACAATGAGCAGTTCTTC. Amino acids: CASSQEPQGEGYNEQFF.

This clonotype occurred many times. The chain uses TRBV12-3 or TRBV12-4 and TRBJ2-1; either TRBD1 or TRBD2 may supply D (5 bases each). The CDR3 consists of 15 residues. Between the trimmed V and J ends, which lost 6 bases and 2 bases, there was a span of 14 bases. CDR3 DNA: TGTGCCAGCAGCTTGGGGCAGGGACCCTACAATGAGCAGTTCTTC. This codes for CASSLGQGPYNEQFF.

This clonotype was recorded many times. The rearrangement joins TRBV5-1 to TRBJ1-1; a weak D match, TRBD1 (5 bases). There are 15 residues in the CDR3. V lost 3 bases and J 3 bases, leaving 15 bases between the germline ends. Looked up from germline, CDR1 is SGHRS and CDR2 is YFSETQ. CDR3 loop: CASSSAQGWDTEAFF. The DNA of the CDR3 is TGCGCCAGCAGCTCAGCCCAGGGTTGGGACACTGAAGCTTTCTTT.

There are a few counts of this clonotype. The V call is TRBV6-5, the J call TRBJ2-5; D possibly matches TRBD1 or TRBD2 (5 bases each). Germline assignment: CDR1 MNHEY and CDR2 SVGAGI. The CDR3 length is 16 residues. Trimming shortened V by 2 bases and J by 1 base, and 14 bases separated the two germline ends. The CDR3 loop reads CASSYRDQDIQETQYF. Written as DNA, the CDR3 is TGTGCCAGCAGTTACCGGGACCAGGATATCCAAGAGACCCAGTACTTC.

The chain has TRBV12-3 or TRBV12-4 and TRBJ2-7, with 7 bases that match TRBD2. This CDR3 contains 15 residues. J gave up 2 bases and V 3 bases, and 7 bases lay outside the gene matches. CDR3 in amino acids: CASSLGDYDAYEQYF. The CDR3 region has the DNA TGTGCCAGCAGTTTGGGGGACTACGACGCCTACGAGCAGTACTTC.

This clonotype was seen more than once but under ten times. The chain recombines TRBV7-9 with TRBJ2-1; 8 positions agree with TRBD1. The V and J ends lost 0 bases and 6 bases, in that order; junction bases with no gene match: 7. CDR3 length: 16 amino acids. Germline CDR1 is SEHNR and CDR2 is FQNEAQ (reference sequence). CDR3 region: CASSLAPGQVSNEQFF. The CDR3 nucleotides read TGTGCCAGCAGCTTAGCGCCGGGACAGGTCTCCAATGAGCAGTTCTTC.

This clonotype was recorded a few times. The CDR3 reads CASSTRAAGYNEQFF. The DNA of the CDR3 is TGTGCCAGCAGTACTAGGGCTGCTGGCTACAATGAGCAGTTCTTC. The V and J genes are TRBV2 and TRBJ2-1; weak D call: TRBD2 (5 bases). Germline assignment: CDR1 SNHLY and CDR2 FYNNEI. Trimming cost V 5 bases and J 3 bases, with 14 bases left between them. This CDR3 spans 15 amino acids. The variable domain in full, completed from reference TRBV2 and TRBJ2-1, reads EPEVTQTPSHQVTQMGQEVILRCVPISNHLYFYWYRQILGQKVEFLVSFYNNEISEKSEIFDDQFSVERPDGSNFTLKIRSTKLEDSAMYFCASSTRAAGYNEQFFGPGTRLTVL.

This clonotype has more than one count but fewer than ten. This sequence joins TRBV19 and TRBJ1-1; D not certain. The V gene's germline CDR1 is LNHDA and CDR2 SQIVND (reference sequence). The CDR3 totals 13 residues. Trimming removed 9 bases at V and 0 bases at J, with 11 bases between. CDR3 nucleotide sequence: TGTGCCAGCTCCATCGTCGTGAACACTGAAGCTTTCTTT. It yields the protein CASSIVVNTEAFF.

The DNA of the CDR3 is TGTGCCAGCAGTTTTTTTGGCTCCGCGGGCACCTACGAGCAGTACTTC. This translates into CASSFFGSAGTYEQYF. The chain couples TRBV28 to TRBJ2-7; D may be TRBD2 (5 bases). The CDR3 runs to 16 residues. Looked up from germline, CDR1 is MDHEN and CDR2 is SYDVKM. V was trimmed by 3 bases and J by 2 bases, leaving 17 bases between them.

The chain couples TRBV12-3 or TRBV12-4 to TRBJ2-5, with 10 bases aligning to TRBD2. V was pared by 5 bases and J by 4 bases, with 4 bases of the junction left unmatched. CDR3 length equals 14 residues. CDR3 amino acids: CASSPLAGVETQYF. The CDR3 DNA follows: TGTGCCAGCAGTCCTCTAGCGGGAGTAGAGACCCAGTACTTC.

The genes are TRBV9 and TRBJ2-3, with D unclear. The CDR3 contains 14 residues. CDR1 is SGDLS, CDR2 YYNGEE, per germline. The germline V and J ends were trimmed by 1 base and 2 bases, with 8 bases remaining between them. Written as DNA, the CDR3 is TGTGCCAGCAGCGTAATCGGAGCCACAGATACGCAGTATTTT. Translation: CASSVIGATDTQYF.

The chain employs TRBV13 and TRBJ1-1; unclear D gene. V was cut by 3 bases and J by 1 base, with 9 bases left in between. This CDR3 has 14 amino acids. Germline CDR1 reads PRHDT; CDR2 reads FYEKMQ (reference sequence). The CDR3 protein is CASSFGTGNTEAFF. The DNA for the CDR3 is TGTGCCAGCAGCTTCGGTACGGGGAACACTGAAGCTTTCTTT. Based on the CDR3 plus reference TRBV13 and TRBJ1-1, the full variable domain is AAGVIQSPRHLIKEKRETATLKCYPIPRHDTVYWYQQGPGQDPQFLISFYEKMQSDKGSIPDRFSAQQFSDYHSELNMSSLELGDSALYFCASSFGTGNTEAFFGQGTRLTVV.

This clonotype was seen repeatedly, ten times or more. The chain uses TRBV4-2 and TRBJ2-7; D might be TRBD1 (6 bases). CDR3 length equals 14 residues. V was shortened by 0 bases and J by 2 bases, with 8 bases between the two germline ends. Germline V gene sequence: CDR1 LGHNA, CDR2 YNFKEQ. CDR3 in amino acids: CASSQDTGTYEQYF. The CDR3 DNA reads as TGTGCCAGCAGCCAAGATACAGGGACCTACGAGCAGTACTTC.

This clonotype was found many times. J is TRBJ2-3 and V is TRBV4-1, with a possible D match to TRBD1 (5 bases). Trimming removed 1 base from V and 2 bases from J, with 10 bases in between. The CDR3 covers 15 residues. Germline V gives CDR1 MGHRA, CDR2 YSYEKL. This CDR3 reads CASSQGTSNTDTQYF. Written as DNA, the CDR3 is TGCGCCAGCAGCCAAGGGACATCCAACACAGATACGCAGTATTTT.

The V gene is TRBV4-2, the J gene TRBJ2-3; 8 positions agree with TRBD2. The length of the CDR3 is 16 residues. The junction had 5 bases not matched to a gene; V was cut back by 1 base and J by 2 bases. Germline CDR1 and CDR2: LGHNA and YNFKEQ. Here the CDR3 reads CASSQASGGHTDTQYF. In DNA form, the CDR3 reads TGTGCCAGCAGCCAAGCCAGCGGGGGCCACACAGATACGCAGTATTTT.

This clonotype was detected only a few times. CDR3 in amino acids: CASSQEGETQYF. For the CDR3, the DNA is TGTGCCAGCAGCCAAGAGGGGGAGACCCAGTACTTC. This chain connects TRBV4-2 to TRBJ2-5; D not resolved. The V end lost 0 bases, the J end lost 5 bases, and 4 bases lay between the germline ends. CDR1 is LGHNA, CDR2 YNFKEQ, per germline. The CDR3 runs 12 residues.

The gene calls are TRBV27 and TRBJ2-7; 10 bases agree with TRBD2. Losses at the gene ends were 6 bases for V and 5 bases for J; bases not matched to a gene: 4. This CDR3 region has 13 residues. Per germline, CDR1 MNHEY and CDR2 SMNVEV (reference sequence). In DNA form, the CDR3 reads TGTGCCAGCAGCACTAGCGGGACCCACGAGCAGTACTTC. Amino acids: CASSTSGTHEQYF.

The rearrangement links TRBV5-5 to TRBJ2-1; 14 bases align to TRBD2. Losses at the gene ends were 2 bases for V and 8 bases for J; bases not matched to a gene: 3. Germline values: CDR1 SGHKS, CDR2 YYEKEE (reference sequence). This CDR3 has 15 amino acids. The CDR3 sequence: CASSFGTSGGDEQFF. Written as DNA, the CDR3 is TGTGCCAGCAGCTTCGGGACTAGCGGGGGTGATGAGCAGTTCTTC.

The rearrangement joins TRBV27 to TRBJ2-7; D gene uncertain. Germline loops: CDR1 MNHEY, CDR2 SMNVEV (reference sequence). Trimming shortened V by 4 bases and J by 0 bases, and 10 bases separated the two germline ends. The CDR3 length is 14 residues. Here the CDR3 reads CASSSRLSSYEQYF. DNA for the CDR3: TGTGCCAGCAGTTCCCGATTAAGCTCCTACGAGCAGTACTTC.

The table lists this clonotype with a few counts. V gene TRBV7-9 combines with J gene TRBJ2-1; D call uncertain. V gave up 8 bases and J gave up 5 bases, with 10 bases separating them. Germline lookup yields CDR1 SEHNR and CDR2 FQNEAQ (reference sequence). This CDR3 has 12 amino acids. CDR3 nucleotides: TGTGCCAGCCCCGGTCCCAACAATGAGCAGTTCTTC. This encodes CASPGPNNEQFF.